This entry is about one TCR beta chain. Its antigen remains unidentified. This sequence may be a read error, since a much larger clone differs from it by one base. Hyperthyroidism cases were recent diagnoses of under 2 months' duration in people aged 18 to 65. The diagnosis combined clinical symptoms, thyroxine, TRAb, thyroid ultrasound and orbital computed tomography scans. Investigators amplified TCR beta CDR3 regions from RNA transcripts. An opening RT-PCR round employed HTBI primers and preceded a second-round multiplex PCR. TCRdb re-called the multiplex PCR reads through MiXCR, storing one row per CDR3 protein. The table lists a few hundred thousand distinct CDR3 sequences, just under 40% of them singletons. This sample is part of a study of Graves' ophthalmopathy and Graves' hyperthyroidism. Study summary: Stable hyperthyroidism meant no ophthalmopathy within 18 months of follow-up. Findings and limits, study-wide: Detection in blood was also observed for most expanded thyroid clonotypes above 0.001 frequency.

Germline CDR1 reads SGHRS; CDR2 reads YFSETQ. This CDR3 spans 17 amino acids. This clonotype was obtained from an adult man with Graves' hyperthyroidism. The J gene is TRBJ2-7, the V gene TRBV5-1; 8 bases agree with TRBD1. The source material was peripheral blood or thyroid tissue (not recorded which). The CDR3 DNA is TGTGCCAGCAGCTTGGCACTAACCGGGACAGGAACCTACGGGCAGTACTTC. Residues: CASSLALTGTGTYGQYF.